This T cell receptor beta chain was identified in a study of OX40 agonist ivuxolimab in advanced cancers. About the full investigation: Ivuxolimab was a fully human IgG2 agonistic monoclonal antibody targeting the costimulatory receptor OX40 (CD134). Peripheral TCRbeta sequencing aimed to test whether ivuxolimab altered TCR sequence diversity and caused clonal T-cell expansion. Prior anti-PD-1, anti-PD-L1 or anti-CTLA-4 therapy was permitted, and checkpoint inhibitors had been received by less than 45% of dose-escalation patients. Among the approximately 50 dose-escalation patients, about 20 had hepatocellular carcinoma, around 15 melanoma, 9 renal cell carcinoma and 9 head and neck cancer. Intravenous ivuxolimab was administered to patients every 2 weeks at six dose levels: 0.01, 0.1, 0.3, 1.5, 3 and 10 mg/kg. Partial responses occurred in three dose-escalation patients, of whom one had hepatocellular carcinoma and two had cutaneous melanoma. The paper covers the monotherapy dose-escalation part of the phase I ivuxolimab trial, which included N of about 50 patients. In the dose-escalation cohort, nearly 85% of patients were male, and the mean age was approximately 60 years with a range of roughly 20 to 85. The study at large found these results: At doses of 0.1 to 3.0 mg/kg, clonal expansion of both CD4+ and CD8+ blood T cells was observed from baseline to week 6. On average, CD8+ T cells showed more expanded clones than CD4+ T cells after ivuxolimab. In partial responders in the 0.1-3.0 mg/kg groups, normalized peripheral clonal expansion was found to be among the lowest, especially among CD8+ T cells. The antigen specificity of the clonally expanded peripheral T cells was not determined. Low levels of normalized T-cell clonal expansion were also seen in some patients who did not respond.

Measured from the cysteine to the phenylalanine, the CDR3 is 15 residues long. Solely the CDR3 DNA is kept, with 45 bases framed from the first base. The germline V end is reduced by 2 bases and the J end by 6 bases; junction bases left unmatched: 4. Looking up the germline V gene yields CDR1 SGHRS and CDR2 YFSETQ. The trial excluded patients who had a history of autoimmune disease or were on systemic immunosuppression. Peripheral blood for TCR sequencing was collected from all dose cohorts at baseline, on cycle 4 day 1, and on cycle 7 day 1. The samples were drawn from a first-in-human, open-label, multicenter phase I dose-escalation trial of ivuxolimab. Adults with locally advanced or metastatic head and neck squamous cell, hepatocellular, melanoma or renal cell carcinoma were enrolled in the trial. Before TCR sequencing, CD4+ T cells and CD8+ T cells were sorted from peripheral blood as separate populations.

For sequencing of the TCRbeta CDR3 region, genomic DNA was extracted from the sorted cells. TCRbeta CDR3 regions were sequenced using the immunoSEQ Assay. TCRdb obtained this table from immuneACCESS and retained in-frame rearrangements with V and J assigned. These tables miss some clones; where compared with another copy, unresolved V genes account for less than half of the shortfall, and the remainder is unexplained. The sample table records some 15,000 clones; over 80% of these occur just once. Around an eighth of the sample is held by the ten biggest clonotypes. Worth noting for this clone: The specificity of this receptor is unknown. No base quality information exists; no much larger clone differs at one position.

The chain was built from TRBV5-1 and TRBJ2-1; TRBD2 fits 11 bases in the junction. The receptor's source is an adult with an advanced solid tumor such as melanoma, head and neck, liver or kidney cancer. This material consisted of CD4+ or CD8+ T cells sorted from blood, taken in a trial of the OX40 agonist ivuxolimab. The CDR3 is CASSLLAGDLNEQFF. The DNA sequence is TGCGCCAGCAGCTTACTAGCGGGAGATCTCAATGAGCAGTTCTTC.